This record covers a single T cell receptor beta chain. The antigen is undetermined. This entry belongs to a study of T cells expressing NK-cell markers. Study background: It was sorted CD3+CD56-NKG2C+, CD3+CD56+NKG2C- and CD3+CD56+NKG2C+ T cells that provided the TCR beta repertoires. Eight donors were sequenced, of whom seven were HCMV-seropositive, while the remaining one was HCMV-seronegative.

CDR3 size: 14 residues. Germline V gene data show CDR1 as SQVTM and CDR2 as ANQGSEA. Production of TCR beta cDNA relied on 5'RACE template switching with UMIs. From its re-call of the 5' RACE reads, TCRdb lists each CDR3 protein once, without DNA. In all, the sample yields some 150,000 distinct CDR3 sequences. Study observations and caveats: Several of the donors carried dominant NKG2C+ clonotypes that took up roughly 1.0-8% of their CD8+ T cells.

Sequencing was done on a sample of blood T cells: a sorted CD56 or NKG2C T cell subset, CD4+ or CD8+ T cells, or bulk PBMC T cells (not recorded which). The rearrangement links TRBV29-1 to TRBJ2-1. The receptor's source is a man aged 18-30 years in good health. CDR3 residues: CSVLADGAYNEQFF.